This TCR beta chain was sequenced for a study of cytotoxic CD8 clonotypes in ibrutinib-treated CLL. Details on this clone: Its antigen is not identified.

Only in-frame clones appear in the TCRdb table, and some are missing; sequencing was by immunoSEQ multiplex PCR. The sample comprises approximately 200,000 clones, 72% of which are singletons, and around an eighth rests with the top ten. General study findings and limits: Rising at ibrutinib response, clonality subsequently fell back toward baseline at progression. Investigators sampled sustained-remission and progressing patients at differing times.

This clonotype was obtained from a human donor with chronic lymphocytic leukemia. The sample consisted of PBMCs, taken after 24 months of ibrutinib treatment.

The CDR3 region is CASSSGEGEQYF. CDR3 DNA: TGTGCCAGCAGCTCGGGCGAGGGGGAGCAGTACTTC. The J gene is TRBJ2-7, the V gene TRBV7-6; D may be TRBD1 or TRBD2 (5 bases each). V was pared by 4 bases and J by 7 bases, with 11 bases between. Looked up from germline, CDR1 is SGHVS and CDR2 is FNYEAQ. This CDR3 spans 12 amino acids.